These T cell receptor beta chains were read from a single sample in a study of beta chain features in type 1 diabetes. Sequenced by immunoSEQ multiplex PCR; TCRdb stores in-frame clones only, minus some. Counted here are over 150,000 clones, 7.8% occurring once; the ten biggest clones make up approximately 0.93%. The sequenced sample consisted of central memory CD4+ T cells from blood. These receptors were taken from a woman in her thirties or forties with type 1 diabetes. Both conserved end residues are part of each CDR3. A D gene is named only where the DNA matches it firmly. Only some rows state a clone size, as once, few, many or a class for expanded clones.

d_call	v_call	clone_size	j_call	cdr3_nt	cdr3_aa
TRBD2	TRBV6-6	NA	TRBJ2-1	TGTGCCAGCAGTCAGCGGGGGAGCTCCTACAATGAGCAGTTCTTC	CASSQRGSSYNEQFF
NA	TRBV7-3	few	TRBJ2-1	TGTGCCAGCAGCCGTCGGGTCAATGAGCAGTTCTTC	CASSRRVNEQFF
NA	TRBV14	NA	TRBJ2-1	TGTGCCAGCAGCTCCCAGACCTACAATGAGCAGTTCTTC	CASSSQTYNEQFF
TRBD1	TRBV10-3	NA	TRBJ1-2	TGTGCCATCCAACAGGGGGACTATGGCTACACCTTC	CAIQQGDYGYTF
NA	TRBV11-2	few	TRBJ2-5	TGTGCCAGCAGCCCAGGACACCTCCAAGAGACCCAGTACTTC	CASSPGHLQETQYF
TRBD1	TRBV11-2	few	TRBJ2-7	TGTGCCAGCAGCTTACTGGACAGGGGGCTCGAGCAGTACTTC	CASSLLDRGLEQYF
TRBD1	TRBV11-2	few	TRBJ1-1	TGTGCCAGCAGCTGGAGGACAGGGTTGGATGAAGCTTTCTTT	CASSWRTGLDEAFF
NA	TRBV6-5	few	TRBJ1-5	TGTGCCAGCAGTTCTCGGGGGATCAATCAGCCCCAGCATTTT	CASSSRGINQPQHF
NA	TRBV5-1	NA	TRBJ1-2	TGCGCCAGCAGCTTGGGGCCGGGGGGAGGCTACACCTTC	CASSLGPGGGYTF
TRBD1	TRBV30	many	TRBJ2-3	TGTGCCTGGAGCGGTGGGACAGGGAAGCACTCCTACGCACAGTATTTT	CAWSGGTGKHSYAQYF
NA	TRBV6-1	few	TRBJ2-7	TGTGCCAGCAGGGCCCGACTGCAGAGCTCCTACGAGCAGTACTTC	CASRARLQSSYEQYF
TRBD1	TRBV28	NA	TRBJ2-2	TGTGCCAGCAGTTCCGGACAGGGCACCGGGGAGCTGTTTTTT	CASSSGQGTGELFF
NA	TRBV18	few	TRBJ1-1	TGTGCCAGCTCACCACCGAGCTCGGGCGGGACTGAAGCTTTCTTT	CASSPPSSGGTEAFF
TRBD2	TRBV27	NA	TRBJ2-1	TGTGCCAGCAGTTCCAGCGGGAGAGGTTACAATGAGCAGTTCTTC	CASSSSGRGYNEQFF
TRBD1	TRBV4-2	NA	TRBJ2-1	TGTGCCAGCAGCCGCGGACAGGACAATGAGCAGTTCTTC	CASSRGQDNEQFF
NA	TRBV20-1	NA	TRBJ2-3	TGCAGTGCTAGTAGTTGGGATACGCAGTATTTT	CSASSWDTQYF
NA	TRBV27	NA	TRBJ2-7	TGTGCCAGCAGTCCCACCGGACTAACCTACGAGCAGTACTTC	CASSPTGLTYEQYF
NA	TRBV19	NA	TRBJ2-1	TGTGCCAGTAGTATAGTGGGTAGCGCCCGCAATGAGCAGTTCTTC	CASSIVGSARNEQFF
NA	TRBV7-2	NA	TRBJ1-1	TGTGCCAGCAGCTTAACGGTGAACACTGAAGCTTTCTTT	CASSLTVNTEAFF
TRBD1	TRBV2	many	TRBJ1-2	TGTGCCAGCAGGGTTCGGTGGGACAGTCGCTACACCTTC	CASRVRWDSRYTF